Listed here are 12 T cell receptor beta chains from one sample, sequenced in a study of control samples from healthy donors and cancer patients. The protocol was immunoSEQ multiplex PCR, while the TCRdb copy is restricted to in-frame clones and leaves out a portion. This sample has more than 25,000 clones, with 90% to 95% found just once. The sequenced sample consisted of PBMCs. Receptors originate from a man aged 50 or older with lung cancer.

This sequence joins TRBV6-5 and TRBJ1-1; tentative D call: TRBD1 (5 bases). The V gene's germline CDR1 is MNHEY and CDR2 SVGAGI. The CDR3 loop spans 14 amino acids. V lost 0 bases to trimming and J lost 5 bases, with 10 bases between them. Written as DNA, the CDR3 is TGTGCCAGCAGTTACTCGGGGGGAGATACTGAAGCTTTCTTT. Translation gives CASSYSGGDTEAFF.

The gene calls are TRBV25-1 and TRBJ2-3, with a possible D match to TRBD1 (6 bases). V was cut by 5 bases and J by 5 bases, with 14 bases left in between. CDR1 is MGHDK, CDR2 SYGVNS, per germline. There are 14 residues in the CDR3. CDR3 nucleotides: TGTGCCAGCAGTCTCGGACAGTACCAAGATACGCAGTATTTT. Translation gives CASSLGQYQDTQYF.

This chain joins TRBV24-1 and TRBJ2-3; the match to TRBD1 covers 7 bases. Germline CDR1 is KGHDR and CDR2 is SFDVKD. The CDR3 covers 13 residues. The V segment lost 9 bases and the J segment 4 bases; nucleotides outside the gene matches: 6. The DNA for the CDR3 is TGTGCCACCCGAACGACAGGGTCAGATACGCAGTATTTT. Amino acid sequence: CATRTTGSDTQYF.

The V and J genes are TRBV19 and TRBJ1-5; D call uncertain. This CDR3 spans 17 amino acids. Deletions cut 6 bases from V and 5 bases from J, with 23 bases between. Germline CDR1 reads LNHDA; CDR2 reads SQIVND (reference sequence). The CDR3 is CASSTAITPQQDQPQHF. The DNA of the CDR3 is TGTGCCAGTAGCACGGCAATAACACCCCAGCAAGATCAGCCCCAGCATTTT.

V is TRBV19 and J is TRBJ2-2, with D hard to call. Germline V gene lookup returns CDR1 LNHDA and CDR2 SQIVND (reference sequence). The CDR3 is made up of 14 amino acids. The V end was cut by 0 bases, the J end by 7 bases, with 9 bases between. CDR3 in amino acids: CASSIEPRIGELFF. The DNA of the CDR3 is TGTGCCAGTAGTATAGAACCACGGATCGGGGAGCTGTTTTTT.

The chain combines TRBV19 with TRBJ2-4; TRBD2 is a possible D gene (6 bases). The V end was cut by 5 bases, the J end by 1 base, with 15 bases between. CDR1 LNHDA and CDR2 SQIVND come from the germline V gene (reference sequence). CDR3 length: 16 amino acids. CDR3: CASSAFGGEAKNIQYF. CDR3 nucleotide sequence: TGTGCCAGTAGTGCCTTTGGAGGGGAGGCCAAAAACATTCAGTACTTC.

V gene TRBV5-4 combines with J gene TRBJ1-1; the D gene is possibly TRBD1 (6 bases). The CDR3 totals 16 residues. Trimming left V 0 bases short and J 3 bases short, with 15 bases between. The germline V gene encodes CDR1 SGHNT and CDR2 YYREEE (reference sequence). The CDR3 DNA sequence: TGTGCCAGCAGCTTGGGAGGTGGGGGCTTGGACACTGAAGCTTTCTTT. Protein sequence: CASSLGGGGLDTEAFF.

CDR3: CAISGGTGDEKLFF. The CDR3 bases are TGTGCCATCAGTGGGGGGACAGGGGACGAAAAACTGTTTTTT. The V call is TRBV10-3, the J call TRBJ1-4; 10 bases line up with TRBD1. Looked up from germline, CDR1 is ENHRY and CDR2 is SYGVKD. V shed 4 bases, J shed 8 bases, and the junction held 4 bases outside the gene matches. CDR3 size: 14 residues.

This chain uses TRBV15 with TRBJ2-5; 7 bases are a match to TRBD2. The CDR3 is made up of 14 amino acids. Looked up from germline, CDR1 is LNHNV and CDR2 is YYDKDF (reference sequence). J lost 4 bases, V lost 3 bases, and 5 bases had no gene match. CDR3 bases: TGTGCCACCAGCAGGGGGGGGAGCTTAGAGACCCAGTACTTC. Translated: CATSRGGSLETQYF.

This rearrangement joins TRBV29-1 to TRBJ2-1, with TRBD2 matching 8 bases. Germline V gene lookup returns CDR1 SQVTM and CDR2 ANQGSEA. The CDR3 contains 13 residues. The J segment lost 4 bases and the V segment lost 4 bases, leaving 3 bases of the junction unmatched. Here the CDR3 DNA reads TGCAGCGTTGCGAGCGGGGGTTACAATGAGCAGTTCTTC. Translation: CSVASGGYNEQFF.

This clone has more than one count but fewer than ten. The chain is built from TRBV5-4 and TRBJ2-3, with 10 bases fitting TRBD2. CDR1 SGHNT and CDR2 YYREEE come from the germline V gene (reference sequence). This CDR3 has 16 amino acids. The trim removed 4 bases at V and 0 bases at J, leaving 5 bases unmatched. In nucleotides, the CDR3 is TGTGCCAGCAGCCGTCTAGCGGGGGCTAGCACAGATACGCAGTATTTT. Protein sequence: CASSRLAGASTDTQYF.

This chain uses TRBV5-1 with TRBJ2-7; TRBD2 aligns across 10 bases. The germline CDR1 and CDR2 sequences are SGHRS and YFSETQ. Germline trimming cut 3 bases from V and 7 bases from J; bases unmatched to any gene: 7. This CDR3 has 14 amino acids. The CDR3 nucleotides read TGCGCCAGCAGCTCGGGACTAGCGCCGGGAGAGCAGTACTTC. Its protein is CASSSGLAPGEQYF.